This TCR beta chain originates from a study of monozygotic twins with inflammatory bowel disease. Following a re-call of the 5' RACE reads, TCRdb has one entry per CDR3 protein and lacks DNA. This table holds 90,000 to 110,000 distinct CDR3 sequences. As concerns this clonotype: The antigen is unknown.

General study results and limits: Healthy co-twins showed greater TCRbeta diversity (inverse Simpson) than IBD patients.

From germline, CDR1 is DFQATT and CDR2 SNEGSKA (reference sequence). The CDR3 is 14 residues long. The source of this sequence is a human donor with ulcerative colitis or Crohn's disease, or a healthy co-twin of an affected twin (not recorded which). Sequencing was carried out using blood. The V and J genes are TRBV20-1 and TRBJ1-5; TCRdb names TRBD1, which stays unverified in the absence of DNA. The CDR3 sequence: CSARRTGPGRPQHF.